This paragraph covers one TCR beta chain sequence. Its target is not known. Generated by immunoSEQ multiplex PCR, the TCRdb table keeps only in-frame clones and is missing some. The repertoire holds 60,000 or so clones, with about 94% as singletons. CDR1 and CDR2 from the germline V gene are MNHEY and SVGAGI. The CDR3 totals 12 residues. Trimming removed 6 bases from V and 6 bases from J, with 9 bases in between. These data are taken from a study of OX40 agonist ivuxolimab in advanced cancers. Study-level background: Partial responses occurred in three patients (one hepatocellular carcinoma, two cutaneous melanoma).

The study, taken as a whole, reports: Also present in some nonresponders was a low level of normalized T-cell clonal expansion. The CD4+ and CD8+ T cells in the blood had expanded clonally by week 6 at 0.1 to 3.0 mg/kg.

The source is an adult with an advanced solid tumor such as melanoma, head and neck, liver or kidney cancer. The chain has TRBV6-5 and TRBJ2-1; a possible D gene is TRBD1 (5 bases). The sample was CD4+ or CD8+ T cells sorted from blood, taken in a trial of the OX40 agonist ivuxolimab. CDR3 amino acids: CASSLDSNEQFF. The CDR3 bases are TGTGCCAGCAGCCTCGACAGCAATGAGCAGTTCTTC.